The rows below give T cell receptor beta chains drawn from one sample of a study of blood T cell repertoires in COVID-19. Only in-frame clones appear in the TCRdb table, and some are missing; sequencing was by immunoSEQ multiplex PCR. This repertoire shows under 85,000 clones, about 84% found once; its top ten account for over 40%. The sequencing sample was made of peripheral blood. The receptors derive from a human donor in a cohort sampled during active COVID-19. Each CDR3 is given with its conserved first and last residue. The D gene is left open where the match is weak. Rows may omit the clone size; those that give it use once, few, many or a size class.

J gene,D gene,V gene,CDR3 length,clone size,CDR3 protein
TRBJ1-3,-,TRBV5-4,13,-,CASSWDLGNTIYF
TRBJ2-1,TRBD1,TRBV6-5,15,-,CASRRTGSSYNEQFF
TRBJ2-1,-,TRBV11-3,12,once,CASSFTNNEQFF
TRBJ2-1,TRBD2,TRBV5-1,16,-,CASGGGGGFSYNEQFF
TRBJ1-5,-,TRBV4-3,15,-,CASSQVWASNQPQHF
TRBJ1-1,-,TRBV12-3/TRBV12-4,13,-,CASSFAGYTEAFF
TRBJ1-4,TRBD1,TRBV4-2,17,-,CASSQTQRTGSNEKLFF
TRBJ2-3,TRBD2,TRBV18,16,-,CASSARAGGGTDTQYF
TRBJ2-7,-,TRBV7-9,14,-,CASSLVSSGLEQYF
TRBJ2-7,-,TRBV21-1,15,-,CASSKVQDRGRGQYF
TRBJ2-1,-,TRBV3-1/TRBV3-2,14,-,CASSQAGTPDEQFF
TRBJ1-2,TRBD1,TRBV7-9,17,few,CASSLPGTGGKDYGYTF
TRBJ2-6,TRBD2,TRBV11-2,19,-,CASSAQLAALKSGANVLTF
TRBJ2-7,-,TRBV7-9,13,few,CASSYTGTYEQYF
TRBJ1-3,TRBD1,TRBV27,15,once,CASSLDRGSGNTIYF
TRBJ1-3,-,TRBV5-1,13,-,CASSPGSGNTIYF
TRBJ1-2,TRBD1,TRBV6-5,14,-,CASNADRGRGGYTF
TRBJ1-1,-,TRBV5-6,15,-,CASSLAPVMNTEAFF
TRBJ1-1,TRBD1,TRBV11-3,14,-,CASSKTGGGAEAFF
TRBJ2-3,-,TRBV7-6,14,-,CASSSPSESDTQYF
TRBJ1-5,-,TRBV10-3,14,once,CAIRGLGANQPQHF
TRBJ1-2,-,TRBV10-3,14,-,CAISELQGAYGYTF
TRBJ1-5,TRBD1,TRBV2,15,-,CASTLSGQGNQPQHF
TRBJ1-2,-,TRBV14,14,-,CASSQGSGANGYTF
TRBJ1-2,TRBD1,TRBV5-1,13,-,CASSLRTGVGYTF
TRBJ1-1,TRBD1,TRBV19,17,-,CASTTGGGQGLRTEAFF
TRBJ2-1,TRBD1,TRBV2,15,-,CASRRDRESFHEQFF
TRBJ1-2,-,TRBV10-1,11,-,CASHRVHGYTF
TRBJ1-1,TRBD1,TRBV6-5,15,-,CASSYGTGQNTEAFF